These T cell receptor beta chains were read from a single sample in a study of T cell repertoires in cytomegalovirus infection. Which antigens these TCRs recognize remains unknown. TCRdb ran MiXCR on the reads and lists one entry per CDR3 protein. The data hold some 940,000 distinct CDR3 sequences, with 25% to 40% observed a single time. This specimen consisted of cultured CD8+ T cells from PBMCs, obtained from culture after CMV antigen stimulation. The receptors stem from a human donor in good health (CMV status not recorded). Some clones in this sample may be carry-over from other donors' samples. CDR3s include the opening cysteine and the closing phenylalanine or tryptophan. A D gene is named only where the DNA matches it firmly. The size of a clone is reported for some rows only, either as once, few or many, or as a class for expanded clones.

D gene | J gene | V gene | clone size | CDR3 DNA | CDR3 protein
TRBD1 | TRBJ2-4 | TRBV7-8 | many | TGTGCCAGCAGCTCGGGACAGGGGAAAAACATTCAGTACTTC | CASSSGQGKNIQYF
TRBD1 | TRBJ2-7 | TRBV7-2 | many | TGTGCCAGCACGGGGCCAGGGGGCTTGTACGAGCAGTACTTC | CASTGPGGLYEQYF
. | TRBJ1-1 | TRBV12-5 | . | TGTGCTAGTGGTAGGCGGACAGTGAACTTCACCACTGAAGCTTTCTTT | CASGRRTVNFTTEAFF
TRBD2 | TRBJ2-3 | TRBV6-5 | . | TGTGCCAGCAGACTAGCGAGCACAGATACGCAGTATTTT | CASRLASTDTQYF
TRBD2 | TRBJ2-1 | TRBV27 | few | TGTGCCAGCAGTTCTAGCGGGGGGGCTCTGAGGAATGAGCAGTTCTTC | CASSSSGGALRNEQFF
. | TRBJ2-3 | TRBV28 | few | TGTGCCAGCAGTTTTCGGGGGAAGAGCACAGATACGCAGTATTTT | CASSFRGKSTDTQYF
. | TRBJ2-5 | TRBV25-1 | few | TGTGCCAGCAGTGATCCAGCGGCGCGGGAGACCCAGTACTTC | CASSDPAARETQYF
. | TRBJ1-2 | TRBV7-6 | few | TGTGCCAGCAGCCCCCAAAGTTCCGGGGCTTTTGGCTACACCTTC | CASSPQSSGAFGYTF
TRBD1 | TRBJ2-4 | TRBV2 | few | TGTGCCAGCATTTCCCGGGACAGGGGAGCCAAAAACATTCAGTACTTC | CASISRDRGAKNIQYF
. | TRBJ2-1 | TRBV7-6 | many | TGTGCCAGCAGCTTAAGGAGCAATGAGCAGTTCTTC | CASSLRSNEQFF
TRBD1 | TRBJ2-3 | TRBV13 | many | TGTGCCAGCAGTTTTGGACAGGGGGCAGGAGATACGCAGTATTTT | CASSFGQGAGDTQYF
. | TRBJ1-2 | TRBV4-3 | . | TGCGCCAGCAGCCAATCCGGGACCTACTATGGCTACACCTTC | CASSQSGTYYGYTF
. | TRBJ2-1 | TRBV7-2 | . | TGTGCCAGCAGGCAACAGGGCTACAATGAGCAGTTCTTC | CASRQQGYNEQFF
. | TRBJ1-3 | TRBV2 | . | TGTGCCAGCAGTTCCAACACCTACTCTGGAAACACCATATATTTT | CASSSNTYSGNTIYF
TRBD2 | TRBJ2-5 | TRBV6-6 | . | TGTGCCAGCAGTTACGAGCTAGCGGGGAAGCAAGAGACCCAGTACTTC | CASSYELAGKQETQYF
TRBD2 | TRBJ2-5 | TRBV27 | . | TGTGCCAGCAGCGACTTCTGGGGGGGGTACCAAGAGACCCAGTACTTC | CASSDFWGGYQETQYF
TRBD1 | TRBJ2-5 | TRBV12-3/TRBV12-4 | . | TGTGCCAGCAGCCTGGACAGGGGGCCTAAAGAGACCCAGTACTTC | CASSLDRGPKETQYF
. | TRBJ1-5 | TRBV28 | . | TGTGCCAGCAGTTTATTTGGGGTTGATCAGCCCCAGCATTTT | CASSLFGVDQPQHF
. | TRBJ2-3 | TRBV15 | few | TGTGCCACCAGCAGAGTTCCAGGGATGGCAGATACGCAGTATTTT | CATSRVPGMADTQYF
. | TRBJ2-7 | TRBV7-9 | few | TGTGCCAGCAGCCATTTGAACAGGGACTACGAGCAGTACTTC | CASSHLNRDYEQYF
. | TRBJ1-3 | TRBV7-9 | . | TGTGCCTCAACGGGGACTGGAAACACCATATATTTT | CASTGTGNTIYF
. | TRBJ1-5 | TRBV27 | many | TGTGCCAGCAGTTTAGGGGGTGCAAATCAGCCCCAGCATTTT | CASSLGGANQPQHF
TRBD2 | TRBJ2-3 | TRBV9 | . | TGTGCCAGCAGCGGGCACGGGGGGGCGGGGGGGACAGATACGCAGTATTTT | CASSGHGGAGGTDTQYF
. | TRBJ2-1 | TRBV20-1 | . | TGCAGTGCTAGAGTTCAGGGGCACAATGAGCAGTTCTTC | CSARVQGHNEQFF
. | TRBJ1-5 | TRBV15 | . | TGTGCCACCAGCAGAGATATGCGCAATCAGCCCCAGCATTTT | CATSRDMRNQPQHF
. | TRBJ1-2 | TRBV19 | few | TGTGCCAGTAGTGCGGACCCAATCCCTAACTATGGCTACACCTTC | CASSADPIPNYGYTF